This TCR beta chain was sequenced for a study of early T cells in non-severe SARS-CoV-2 infection. On the study more broadly: Unsorted whole blood bulk RNA was sequenced, with unpaired chains.

This clonotype was counted ten times or more. Unique molecular identifier tags were affixed to discrete cDNA molecules. TCRdb ran MiXCR on the 5' RACE reads and lists one entry per CDR3 protein. The sample contains around 60,000 distinct CDR3 sequences, less than 20% of which appear only once. CDR1 and CDR2 from the germline V gene are LGHDT and YNNKEL (reference sequence). V was shortened by 3 bases and J by 1 base, with 9 bases between the two germline ends. CDR3 size: 15 residues. Sequenced here: whole blood, sampled at baseline. The receptor comes from an adult who was a healthcare worker with PCR-confirmed SARS-CoV-2 infection or an uninfected control (not recorded which). This rearrangement joins TRBV3-1 to TRBJ2-2, with D tentatively TRBD1 or TRBD2 (5 bases each). The CDR3 bases are TGTGCCAGCAGCCATGAGGGGCTGAACACCGGGGAGCTGTTTTTT. Translating it yields CASSHEGLNTGELFF. Full variable domain (outside the CDR3, taken from reference TRBV3-1 and TRBJ2-2): DTAVSQTPKYLVTQMGNDKSIKCEQNLGHDTMYWYKQDSKKFLKIMFSYNNKELIINETVPNRFSPKSPDKAHLNLHINSLELGDSAVYFCASSHEGLNTGELFFGEGSRLTVL.